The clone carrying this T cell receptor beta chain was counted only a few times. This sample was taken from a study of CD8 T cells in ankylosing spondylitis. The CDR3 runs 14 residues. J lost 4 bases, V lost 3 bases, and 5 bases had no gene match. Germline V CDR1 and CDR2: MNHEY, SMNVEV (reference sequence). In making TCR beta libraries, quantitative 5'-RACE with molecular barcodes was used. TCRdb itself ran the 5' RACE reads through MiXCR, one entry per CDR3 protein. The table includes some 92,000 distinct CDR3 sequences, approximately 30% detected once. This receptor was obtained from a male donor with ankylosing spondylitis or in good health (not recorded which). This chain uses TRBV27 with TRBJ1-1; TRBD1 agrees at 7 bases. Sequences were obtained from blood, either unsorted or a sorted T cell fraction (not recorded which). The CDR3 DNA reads TGTGCCAGCAGTTTCCAACCAGGGGGCACTGAAGCTTTCTTT. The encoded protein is CASSFQPGGTEAFF.